This TCR beta chain came from a study of blood T cell repertoires in COVID-19. Study as a whole: Nucleic acid was either cDNA or gDNA, and it came from T cells, B-cell-depleted T cells, or PBMCs.

The data were produced by immunoSEQ multiplex PCR, yet TCRdb's version contains in-frame clones alone and is incomplete. The repertoire consists of tens of thousands of clones, with around 80% occurring once and the leading ten covering 13%. Trimming left V 8 bases short and J 13 bases short, with 18 bases between. Germline V lookup: CDR1 KGHSH, CDR2 LQKENI. The CDR3 extends over 13 amino acids. This clone showed up just a few times. The source material was peripheral blood. The chain has TRBV18 and TRBJ1-6, with D tentatively TRBD1 (6 bases). The TCR originated in a woman older than 75 with acute or convalescent COVID-19. In DNA, the CDR3 is TGTGCCAGCGGACCCGGGGGGCTGGGGCCCCTCCACTTT. This translates into CASGPGGLGPLHF.